This paragraph reports one TCR beta chain. The data are from a study of blood T cell repertoires in COVID-19. Across the study: Acute and convalescent COVID-19 specimens originated in the United States, Italy and Spain. T cells, B-cell-depleted T cells, or PBMCs provided the cDNA or gDNA that served as material.

The table came from immunoSEQ multiplex PCR; TCRdb's copy has only in-frame clones and leaves some out. Seen here are 250,000 or so clones, around 83% observed once, and the top ten hold less than 2%. With 6 bases clipped from V and 4 bases from J, the junction kept 6 bases outside the gene matches. Looked up from germline, CDR1 is ENHRY and CDR2 is SYGVKD. The CDR3 runs 15 residues. The sample taken for sequencing was peripheral blood. The chain has TRBV10-3 and TRBJ2-1; 10 positions match TRBD1. This receptor was obtained from a middle-aged woman who had recovered from COVID-19. CDR3 loop: CAIRTGTGEYNEQFF. The DNA of the CDR3 is TGTGCCATCAGGACCGGGACAGGGGAGTACAATGAGCAGTTCTTC.